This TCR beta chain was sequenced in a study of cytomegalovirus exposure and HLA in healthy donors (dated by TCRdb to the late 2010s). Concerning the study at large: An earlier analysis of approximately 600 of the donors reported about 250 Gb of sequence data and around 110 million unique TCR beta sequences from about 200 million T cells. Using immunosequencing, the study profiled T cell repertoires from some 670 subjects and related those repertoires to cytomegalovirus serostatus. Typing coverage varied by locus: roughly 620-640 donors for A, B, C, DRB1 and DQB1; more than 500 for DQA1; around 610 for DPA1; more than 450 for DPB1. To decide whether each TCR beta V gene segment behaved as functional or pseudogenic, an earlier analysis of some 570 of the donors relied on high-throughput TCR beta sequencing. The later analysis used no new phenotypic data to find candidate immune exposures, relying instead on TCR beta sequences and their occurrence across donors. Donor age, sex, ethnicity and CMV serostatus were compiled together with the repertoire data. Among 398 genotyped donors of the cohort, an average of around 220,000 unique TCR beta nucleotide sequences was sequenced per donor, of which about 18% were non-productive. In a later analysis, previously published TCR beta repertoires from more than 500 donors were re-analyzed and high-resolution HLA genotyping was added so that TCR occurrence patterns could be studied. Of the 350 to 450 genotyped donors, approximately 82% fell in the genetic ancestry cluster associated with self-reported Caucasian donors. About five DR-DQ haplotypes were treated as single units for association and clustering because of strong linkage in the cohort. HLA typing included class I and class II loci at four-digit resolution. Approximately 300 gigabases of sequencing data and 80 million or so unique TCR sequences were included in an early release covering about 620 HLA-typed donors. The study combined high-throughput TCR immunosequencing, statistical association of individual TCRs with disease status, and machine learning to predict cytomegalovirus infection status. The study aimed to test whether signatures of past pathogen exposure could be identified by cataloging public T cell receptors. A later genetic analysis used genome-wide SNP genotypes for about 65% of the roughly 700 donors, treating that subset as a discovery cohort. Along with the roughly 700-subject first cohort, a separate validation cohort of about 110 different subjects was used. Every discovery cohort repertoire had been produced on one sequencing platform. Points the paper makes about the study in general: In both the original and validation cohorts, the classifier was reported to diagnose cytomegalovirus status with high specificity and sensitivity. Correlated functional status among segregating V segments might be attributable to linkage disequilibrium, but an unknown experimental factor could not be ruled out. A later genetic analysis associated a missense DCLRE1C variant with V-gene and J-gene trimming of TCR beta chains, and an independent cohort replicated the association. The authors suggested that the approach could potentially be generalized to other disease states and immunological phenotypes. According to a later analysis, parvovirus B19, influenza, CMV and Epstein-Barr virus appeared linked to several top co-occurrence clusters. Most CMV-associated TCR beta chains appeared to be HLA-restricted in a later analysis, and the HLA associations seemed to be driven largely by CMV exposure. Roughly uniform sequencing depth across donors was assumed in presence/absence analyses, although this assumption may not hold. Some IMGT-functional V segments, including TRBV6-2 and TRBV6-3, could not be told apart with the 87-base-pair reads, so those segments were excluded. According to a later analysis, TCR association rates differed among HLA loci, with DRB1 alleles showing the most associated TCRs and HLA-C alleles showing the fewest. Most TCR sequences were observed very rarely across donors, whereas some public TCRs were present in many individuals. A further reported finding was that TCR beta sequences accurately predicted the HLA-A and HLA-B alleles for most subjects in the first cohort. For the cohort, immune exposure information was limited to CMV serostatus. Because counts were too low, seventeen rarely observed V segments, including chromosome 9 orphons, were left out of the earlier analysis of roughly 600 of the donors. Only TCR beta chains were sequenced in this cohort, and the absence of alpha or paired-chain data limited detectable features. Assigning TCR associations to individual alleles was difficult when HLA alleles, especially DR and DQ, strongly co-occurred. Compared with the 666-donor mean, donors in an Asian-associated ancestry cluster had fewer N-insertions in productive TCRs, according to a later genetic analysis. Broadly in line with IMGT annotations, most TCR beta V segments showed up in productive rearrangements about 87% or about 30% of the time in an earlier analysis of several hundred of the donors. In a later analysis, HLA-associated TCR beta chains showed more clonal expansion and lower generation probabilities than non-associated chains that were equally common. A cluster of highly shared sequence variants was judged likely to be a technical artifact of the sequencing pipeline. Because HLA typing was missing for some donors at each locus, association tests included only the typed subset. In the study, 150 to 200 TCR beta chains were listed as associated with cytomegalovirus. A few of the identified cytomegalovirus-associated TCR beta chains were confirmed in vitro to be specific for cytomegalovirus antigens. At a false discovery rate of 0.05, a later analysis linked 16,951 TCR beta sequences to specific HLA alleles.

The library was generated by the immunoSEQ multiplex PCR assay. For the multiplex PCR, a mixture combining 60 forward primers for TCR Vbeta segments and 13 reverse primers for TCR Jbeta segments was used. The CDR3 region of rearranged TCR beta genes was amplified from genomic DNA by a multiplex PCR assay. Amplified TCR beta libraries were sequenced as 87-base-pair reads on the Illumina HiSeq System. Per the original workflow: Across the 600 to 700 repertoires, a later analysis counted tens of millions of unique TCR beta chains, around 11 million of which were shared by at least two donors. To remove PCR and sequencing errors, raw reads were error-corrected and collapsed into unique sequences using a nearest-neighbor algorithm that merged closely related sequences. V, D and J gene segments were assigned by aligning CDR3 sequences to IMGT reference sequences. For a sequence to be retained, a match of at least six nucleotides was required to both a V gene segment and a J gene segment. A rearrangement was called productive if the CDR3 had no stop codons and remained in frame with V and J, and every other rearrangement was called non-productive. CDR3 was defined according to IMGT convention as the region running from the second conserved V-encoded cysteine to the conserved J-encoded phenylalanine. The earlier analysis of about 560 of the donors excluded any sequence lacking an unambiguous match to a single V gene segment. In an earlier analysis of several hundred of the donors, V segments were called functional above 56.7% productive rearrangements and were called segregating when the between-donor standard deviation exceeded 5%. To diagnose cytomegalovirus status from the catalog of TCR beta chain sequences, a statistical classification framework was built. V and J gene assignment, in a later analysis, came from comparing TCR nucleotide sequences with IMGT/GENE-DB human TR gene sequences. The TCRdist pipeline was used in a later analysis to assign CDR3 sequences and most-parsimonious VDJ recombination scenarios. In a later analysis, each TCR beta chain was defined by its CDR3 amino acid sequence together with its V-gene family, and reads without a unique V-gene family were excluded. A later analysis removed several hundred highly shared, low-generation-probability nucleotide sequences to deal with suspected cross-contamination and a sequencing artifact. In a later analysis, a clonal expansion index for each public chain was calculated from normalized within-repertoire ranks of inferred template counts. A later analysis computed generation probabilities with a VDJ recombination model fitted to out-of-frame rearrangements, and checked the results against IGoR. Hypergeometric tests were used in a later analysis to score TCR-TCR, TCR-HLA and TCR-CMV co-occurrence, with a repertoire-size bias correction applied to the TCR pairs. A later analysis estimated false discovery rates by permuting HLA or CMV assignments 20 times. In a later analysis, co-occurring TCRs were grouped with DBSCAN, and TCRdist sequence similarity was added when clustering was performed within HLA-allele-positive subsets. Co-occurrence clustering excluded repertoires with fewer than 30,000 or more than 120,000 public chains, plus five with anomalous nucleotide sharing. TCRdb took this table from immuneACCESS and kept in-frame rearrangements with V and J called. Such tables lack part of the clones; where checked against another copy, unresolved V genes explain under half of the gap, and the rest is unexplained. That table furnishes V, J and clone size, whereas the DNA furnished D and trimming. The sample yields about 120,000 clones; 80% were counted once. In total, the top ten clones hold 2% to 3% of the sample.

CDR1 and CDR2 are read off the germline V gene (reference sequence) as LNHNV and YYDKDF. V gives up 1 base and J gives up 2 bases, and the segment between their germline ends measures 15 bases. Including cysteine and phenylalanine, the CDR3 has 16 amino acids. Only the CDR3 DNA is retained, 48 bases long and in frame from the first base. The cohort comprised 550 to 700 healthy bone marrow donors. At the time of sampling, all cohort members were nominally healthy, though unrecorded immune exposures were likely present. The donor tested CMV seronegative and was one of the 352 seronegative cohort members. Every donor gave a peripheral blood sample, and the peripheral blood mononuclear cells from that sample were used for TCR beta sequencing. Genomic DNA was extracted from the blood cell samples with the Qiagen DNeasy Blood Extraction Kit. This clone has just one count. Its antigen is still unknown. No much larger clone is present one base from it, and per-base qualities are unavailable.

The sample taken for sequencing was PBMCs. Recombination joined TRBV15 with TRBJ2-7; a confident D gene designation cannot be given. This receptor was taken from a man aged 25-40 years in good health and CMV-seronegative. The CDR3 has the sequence CATSRGLGPATYEQYF. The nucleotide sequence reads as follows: TGTGCCACCAGCAGAGGTTTGGGCCCAGCCACCTACGAGCAGTACTTC.